A single sample is the source of the 28 T cell receptor beta chains below, sequenced in a study of blood T cells in healthy people across ages. It was with a sample-barcoded 5' primer and a J-beta primer mix that a second PCR of roughly 6 to 11 cycles was run. TCRdb ran MiXCR on the 5' RACE reads and lists one entry per CDR3 protein. This sample yields around 1.5 million distinct CDR3 sequences, of which 40% to 50% are seen a single time; less than 8% belongs to the top ten. The material sequenced was blood. The receptor source for this set is a woman younger than 30 in good health.

This chain uses TRBV28 with TRBJ2-5, with 15 bases identical to TRBD2. CDR1 MDHEN and CDR2 SYDVKM come from the germline V gene. V was clipped by 5 bases and J by 7 bases; unmatched bases: 8. The CDR3 consists of 16 residues. CDR3 region: CASSGWTSGGAGTQYF. DNA for the CDR3: TGTGCCAGCAGTGGTTGGACTAGCGGGGGGGCCGGGACCCAGTACTTC. The full variable domain, its missing parts supplied by reference TRBV28 and TRBJ2-5, is DVKVTQSSRYLVKRTGEKVFLECVQDMDHENMFWYRQDPGLGLRLIYFSYDVKMKEKGDIPEGYSVSREKKERFSLILESASTNQTSMYLCASSGWTSGGAGTQYFGPGTRLLVL.

The chain joins TRBV7-3 to TRBJ2-1; D gene ambiguous. There are 17 residues in the CDR3. Trimming cost V 5 bases and J 1 base, with 18 bases left between them. Germline V gives CDR1 SGHTA, CDR2 FQGTGA. The CDR3 region is CASSPRSVPPSYNEQFF. The CDR3 coding sequence is TGTGCCAGCAGCCCGCGCTCTGTTCCCCCATCCTACAATGAGCAGTTCTTC.

V gene TRBV10-3 combines with J gene TRBJ2-5; TRBD2 aligns across 8 bases. V dropped 6 bases and J dropped 1; count of bases not matched to a gene: 4. This CDR3 comprises 14 residues. CDR1 and CDR2 from the germline V gene are ENHRY and SYGVKD. CDR3 nucleotides: TGTGCCATCAGGGGGGCGGGGGGCCAAGAGACCCAGTACTTC. This sequence encodes CAIRGAGGQETQYF.

The rearrangement uses TRBV20-1 and TRBJ1-1; 7 bases align to TRBD1. The CDR3 runs 14 residues. Germline CDR1 DFQATT, CDR2 SNEGSKA (reference sequence). After removal of 2 bases from V and 4 bases from J, the junction contained 7 bases not matched to a gene. CDR3 sequence: CSARIQGKVTEAFF. The CDR3 nucleotides read TGCAGTGCTAGAATACAGGGGAAGGTCACTGAAGCTTTCTTT.

This chain joins TRBV7-2 and TRBJ2-3, with no clear D. Germline V gives CDR1 SGHTA, CDR2 FQGNSA. The CDR3 spans 13 residues. Trimming took off 7 bases at V and 6 bases at J, with 14 bases between the two ends. CDR3 nucleotides: TGTGCCAGCAACATGGAGAGGTGGGATACGCAGTATTTT. Its translation is CASNMERWDTQYF.

This rearrangement joins TRBV27 to TRBJ2-1, with 10 bases matching TRBD2. In germline, CDR1 is MNHEY, CDR2 SMNVEV (reference sequence). V gave up 6 bases and J gave up 3 bases; unmatched junction bases: 5. This CDR3 is built from 15 residues. The CDR3 coding sequence is TGTGCCAGCAGGAGGACTAGCGGCAACTACAATGAGCAGTTCTTC. Encoded protein: CASRRTSGNYNEQFF.

This chain connects TRBV27 to TRBJ2-1; D uncertain. V lost 7 bases, J lost 7 bases, and 8 bases lay in between. The CDR3 length is 11 residues. Germline V gives CDR1 MNHEY, CDR2 SMNVEV (reference sequence). The CDR3 here is CASKIGNEQFF. As DNA, the CDR3 is TGTGCCAGCAAAATAGGGAATGAGCAGTTCTTC.

The rearrangement links TRBV10-3 to TRBJ1-4; no clear D gene. V was clipped by 2 bases and J by 7 bases, with 8 bases between them. The CDR3 sequence is 13 residues long. In germline, CDR1 is ENHRY, CDR2 SYGVKD. This chain's CDR3 is CAISEDASEKLFF. DNA for the CDR3: TGTGCCATCAGTGAGGATGCGAGTGAAAAACTGTTTTTT.

The chain links TRBV6-5 to TRBJ2-1; D remains ambiguous. Matching the DNA end better, TRBJ2-7 makes the J call doubtful. There are 11 residues in the CDR3. CDR1 is MNHEY, CDR2 SVGAGI, per germline. The CDR3 nucleotides read TGTGCCAGCATACGTAACAATGAGCAGTACTTC. It is translated as CASIRNNEQYF.

In its sample, this clonotype was seen a few times. The V gene is TRBV7-2, the J gene TRBJ2-7, with D unclear. Germline V CDR1 and CDR2: SGHTA, FQGNSA. Trimming took 3 bases from V and 2 from J, leaving 8 bases between them. The length of the CDR3 is 13 residues. In nucleotides, the CDR3 is TGTGCCAGCAGCTTCCTACCCACCTACGAGCAGTACTTC. The encoded protein is CASSFLPTYEQYF.

The rearrangement uses TRBV14 and TRBJ1-1; D may be TRBD1 (6 bases). The V end was cut by 0 bases, the J end by 5 bases, with 19 bases between. Germline V gene data show CDR1 as SGHDN and CDR2 as FVKESK. The CDR3 has 17 residues. The CDR3 region has the DNA TGTGCCAGCAGCCAAGACGCTGGCAGGGGAGTCGGGACTGAAGCTTTCTTT. It yields the protein CASSQDAGRGVGTEAFF.

This clonotype came up a few times. The chain couples TRBV10-3 to TRBJ1-2; 9 nucleotides agree with TRBD1. J lost 2 bases, V lost 2 bases, and 3 bases had no gene match. The CDR3 spans 15 residues. Germline CDR1 ENHRY, CDR2 SYGVKD. The CDR3 protein is CAISEIGQGNYGYTF. The CDR3 DNA reads as TGTGCCATCAGTGAGATAGGACAGGGGAACTATGGCTACACCTTC.

The chain combines TRBV7-9 with TRBJ1-1; D call uncertain. The CDR3 contains 16 residues. V lost 5 bases and J 0 bases, leaving 16 bases between the germline ends. Per the germline V gene, CDR1 is SEHNR and CDR2 is FQNEAQ (reference sequence). The CDR3 DNA follows: TGTGCCAGCAGCCCTCGTGTTTGGACCATGAACACTGAAGCTTTCTTT. Translating it yields CASSPRVWTMNTEAFF. Based on the CDR3 plus reference TRBV7-9 and TRBJ1-1, the full variable domain is DTGVSQNPRHKITKRGQNVTFRCDPISEHNRLYWYRQTLGQGPEFLTYFQNEAQLEKSRLLSDRFSAERPKGSFSTLEIQRTEQGDSAMYLCASSPRVWTMNTEAFFGQGTRLTVV.

This clonotype has a count of ten or more. The J gene is TRBJ2-1, the V gene TRBV5-6; D remains ambiguous. From germline, CDR1 is SGHDT and CDR2 YYEEEE. The CDR3 contains 14 residues. The V and J ends lost 4 bases and 5 bases respectively, with 13 bases between them. The chain's CDR3 is CASSPAGTDNEQFF. CDR3 nucleotide sequence: TGTGCCAGCAGCCCGGCAGGTACGGACAATGAGCAGTTCTTC. The full variable domain, its missing parts supplied by reference TRBV5-6 and TRBJ2-1, is DAGVTQSPTHLIKTRGQQVTLRCSPKSGHDTVSWYQQALGQGPQFIFQYYEEEERQRGNFPDRFSGHQFPNYSSELNVNALLLGDSALYLCASSPAGTDNEQFFGPGTRLTVL.

This chain links TRBV20-1 with TRBJ2-3; D is perhaps TRBD2 (6 bases). The germline gives CDR1 DFQATT, CDR2 SNEGSKA (reference sequence). The CDR3 consists of 15 residues. V was cut by 0 bases and J by 6 bases, with 16 bases left in between. CDR3 region: CSAREGLNLLDTQYF. The CDR3 DNA is TGCAGTGCTAGAGAGGGACTCAATTTACTCGATACGCAGTATTTT.

A few counts support this clonotype. The J gene is TRBJ2-7, the V gene TRBV14; 8 nucleotides align to TRBD2. The CDR3 is 15 amino acids. Germline values: CDR1 SGHDN, CDR2 FVKESK. Trimming took 5 bases from V and 6 from J; bases not matched to a gene: 12. Here the CDR3 DNA reads TGTGCCAGCAGCGCACCAGGGACTAGTTCTAGCGAGCAGTACTTC. Its protein is CASSAPGTSSSEQYF.

This clonotype was seen a handful of times. The V and J genes are TRBV7-9 and TRBJ2-1; TRBD2 matches 15 bases. CDR1 and CDR2 (germline): SEHNR, FQNEAQ (reference sequence). The CDR3 extends over 15 amino acids. The ends lost 5 bases at V and 8 bases at J; junction bases unmatched: 4. CDR3 in DNA: TGTGCCAGCAGCGCAGGACTAGCGGGAGGGCATGAGCAGTTCTTC. Encoded protein: CASSAGLAGGHEQFF.

V is TRBV6-1 and J is TRBJ2-7, with TRBD2 matching 8 bases. Germline V gene data show CDR1 as MNHNS and CDR2 as SASEGT. J gave up 10 bases and V 4 bases, and 15 bases lay outside the gene matches. The CDR3 extends over 15 amino acids. CDR3: CASSVGSGGLSTQYF. In DNA, the CDR3 is TGTGCCAGCAGTGTGGGTTCGGGAGGGCTGAGCACCCAGTACTTC.

The chain is built from TRBV12-3 or TRBV12-4 and TRBJ2-1; 10 bases are a match to TRBD2. The CDR3 extends over 16 amino acids. V shed 5 bases, J shed 3 bases, and the junction held 7 bases outside the gene matches. The CDR3 protein is CASSGSGRGFYNEQFF. The DNA for the CDR3 is TGTGCCAGCAGTGGCAGCGGGAGGGGCTTCTACAATGAGCAGTTCTTC.

The chain joins TRBV7-2 to TRBJ1-6; 8 bases align to TRBD1. V lost 4 bases and J lost 5; bases outside the gene matches: 4. The germline V gene encodes CDR1 SGHTA and CDR2 FQGNSA. The CDR3 extends over 15 amino acids. The chain's CDR3 is CASSWGQVNNSPLHF. The CDR3 DNA is TGTGCCAGCAGCTGGGGACAGGTGAATAATTCACCCCTCCACTTT.

The chain combines TRBV6-6 with TRBJ2-7; D uncertain. Germline loops: CDR1 MNHNY, CDR2 SVGAGI (reference sequence). The CDR3 runs 15 residues. Trimming took 6 bases from V and 3 from J, leaving 18 bases between them. The CDR3 region is CASRYIRLESYEQYF. CDR3 bases: TGTGCCAGCAGATATATCCGGCTAGAGAGCTACGAGCAGTACTTC.

The chain joins TRBV20-1 to TRBJ2-5; 8 nucleotides align to TRBD1. CDR3 size: 14 residues. Trimming at V came to 0 bases and at J to 6 bases, leaving 6 bases not matched to a gene. From germline, CDR1 is DFQATT and CDR2 SNEGSKA (reference sequence). The DNA for the CDR3 is TGCAGTGCTAGAGAGGGGGGACAGGATAAGACCCAGTACTTC. This gives the protein CSAREGGQDKTQYF.

At least ten counts were recorded for this clonotype. The V gene is TRBV28, the J gene TRBJ1-4; TRBD1 matches at 8 bases. Germline CDR1 is MDHEN and CDR2 is SYDVKM. This CDR3 spans 15 amino acids. Losses at the gene ends were 3 bases for V and 0 bases for J; bases not matched to a gene: 0. The DNA of the CDR3 is TGTGCCAGCAGTTTGACAGGGGCAACTAATGAAAAACTGTTTTTT. Translating gives CASSLTGATNEKLFF.

The chain links TRBV5-5 to TRBJ2-1, with D perhaps matching TRBD1 or TRBD2 (5 bases each). The CDR3 runs 16 residues. The V end was cut by 2 bases, the J end by 1 base, with 13 bases between. In germline, CDR1 is SGHKS, CDR2 YYEKEE (reference sequence). CDR3 region: CASSFRSRESYNEQFF. The CDR3 DNA is TGTGCCAGCAGCTTTAGGTCCAGGGAGTCCTACAATGAGCAGTTCTTC. The full variable domain, completed using reference TRBV5-5 and TRBJ2-1, is DAGVTQSPTHLIKTRGQQVTLRCSPISGHKSVSWYQQVLGQGPQFIFQYYEKEERGRGNFPDRFSARQFPNYSSELNVNALLLGDSALYLCASSFRSRESYNEQFFGPGTRLTVL.

The chain recombines TRBV13 with TRBJ2-3, with 12 nucleotides matching TRBD2. The CDR3 runs 16 residues. Looked up from germline, CDR1 is PRHDT and CDR2 is FYEKMQ (reference sequence). J was trimmed by 4 bases and V by 5 bases; bases with no gene match: 7. CDR3 protein: CASSTLTSGGADTQYF. The CDR3 coding sequence is TGTGCCAGCAGCACCTTGACTAGCGGGGGAGCAGATACGCAGTATTTT.

This clonotype was recorded only once. The chain is built from TRBV5-1 and TRBJ1-1; 12 bases fit TRBD1. The CDR3 sequence is 19 residues long. Germline CDR1 and CDR2: SGHRS and YFSETQ. The junction had 18 bases not matched to a gene; V was cut back by 1 base and J by 8 bases. The CDR3 coding sequence is TGCGCCAGCAGCTTGCGGGGACAGGGGGCCCCCTCCGGCCTTGTGGAAGCTTTCTTT. This sequence encodes CASSLRGQGAPSGLVEAFF. The full variable domain, completed using reference TRBV5-1 and TRBJ1-1, is KAGVTQTPRYLIKTRGQQVTLSCSPISGHRSVSWYQQTPGQGLQFLFEYFSETQRNKGNFPGRFSGRQFSNSRSEMNVSTLELGDSALYLCASSLRGQGAPSGLVEAFFGQGTRLTVV.

The chain couples TRBV7-3 to TRBJ2-3; 7 positions match TRBD2. The CDR3 contains 16 residues. Germline assignment: CDR1 SGHTA and CDR2 FQGTGA. Unmatched junction bases numbered 7, after V lost 2 bases and J lost 2 bases. CDR3 nucleotides: TGTGCCAGCAGCTTACTGAGCGGGGCCACCACAGATACGCAGTATTTT. Its translation: CASSLLSGATTDTQYF.

The gene calls are TRBV5-1 and TRBJ2-5; D is possibly TRBD1 (5 bases). Germline CDR1 and CDR2: SGHRS and YFSETQ. There are 13 residues in the CDR3. The germline V and J ends were trimmed by 5 bases and 4 bases, with 12 bases remaining between them. Written as DNA, the CDR3 is TGCGCCAGCAGGCTGAAGGGGCCAGAGACCCAGTACTTC. It specifies CASRLKGPETQYF. The entire variable domain, with the rest obtained from reference TRBV5-1 and TRBJ2-5, is as follows: KAGVTQTPRYLIKTRGQQVTLSCSPISGHRSVSWYQQTPGQGLQFLFEYFSETQRNKGNFPGRFSGRQFSNSRSEMNVSTLELGDSALYLCASRLKGPETQYFGPGTRLLVL.